This T cell receptor (beta chain) is drawn from a study of PD-1 blockade in mismatch repair-deficient tumors. The wider study: Patients had approximately 12 mismatch repair-deficient cancer types and were previously treated and progressing.

TCRdb keeps only in-frame clones here, not all; method: immunoSEQ multiplex PCR. The sample includes 25,000 to 30,000 clones, roughly 84% of them seen just once. A note on this clone: Its cognate antigen is unknown.

All patients were mismatch repair deficient, assessed by either PCR or immunohistochemistry. J was trimmed by 1 base and V by 1 base; bases with no gene match: 11. Germline assignment: CDR1 SEHNR and CDR2 FQNEAQ (reference sequence). The CDR3 sequence is 18 residues long. Overall study results and limits: Tumor-resident clones, often absent from pretreatment blood, expanded after pembrolizumab and then contracted.

This clonotype originated in an adult with mismatch repair-deficient cancer. Sequencing was performed on PBMCs, taken before pembrolizumab treatment. The genes are TRBV7-9 and TRBJ2-3; 7 nucleotides agree with TRBD1. The chain's CDR3 is CASSLEDWDSRGTDTQYF. The CDR3 coding sequence is TGTGCCAGCAGCTTAGAAGATTGGGACAGCCGTGGCACAGATACGCAGTATTTT.